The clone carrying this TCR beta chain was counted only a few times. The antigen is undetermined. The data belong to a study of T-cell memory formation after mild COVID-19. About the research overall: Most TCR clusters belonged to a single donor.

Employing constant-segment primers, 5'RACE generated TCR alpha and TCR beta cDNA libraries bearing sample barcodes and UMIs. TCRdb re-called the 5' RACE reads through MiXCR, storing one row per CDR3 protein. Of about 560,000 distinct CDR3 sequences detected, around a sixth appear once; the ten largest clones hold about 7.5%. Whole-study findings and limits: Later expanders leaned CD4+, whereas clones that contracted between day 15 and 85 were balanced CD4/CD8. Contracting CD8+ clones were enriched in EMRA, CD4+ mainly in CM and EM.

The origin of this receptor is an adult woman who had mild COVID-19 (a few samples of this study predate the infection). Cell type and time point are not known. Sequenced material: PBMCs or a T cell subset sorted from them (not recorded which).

In nucleotides, the CDR3 is TGTGCCAGCAGGGCCAGGGGGTCTGGAGGCTACACCTTC. Translating gives CASRARGSGGYTF. This chain joins TRBV6-5 and TRBJ1-2, with TRBD1 matching 7 bases. Trimming cost V 6 bases and J 8 bases; bases outside gene matches: 9. The germline gives CDR1 MNHEY, CDR2 SVGAGI. The CDR3 is made up of 13 amino acids.